A selection of T cell receptor beta chains follows, all from one sample in a study of regulatory T cells in long-lasting Graves disease. TCRdb called the multiplex PCR reads again in MiXCR, with one record for every CDR3 protein. The top ten hold 40% to 50% of the sample, which has 600,000 to 850,000 distinct CDR3 sequences, 30% seen once. The sequenced sample was peripheral blood mononuclear cells (PBMCs), obtained when the disease was refractory, from a patient treated with antithyroid drugs. These receptors were obtained from a female donor with Graves disease. Each CDR3 is given with its conserved first and last residue. The order of the fields is V gene, clone size, J gene, D gene, CDR3 protein, CDR3 DNA. A D gene is named only where the DNA matches it firmly. Not all rows give a size; the values are once, few, many and, for expanded clones, a class.

V gene: TRBV30; clone size: few; J gene: TRBJ1-5; D gene: -; CDR3 protein: CAWSVKELNQPQHF; CDR3 DNA: TGTGCCTGGAGTGTGAAGGAACTCAATCAGCCCCAGCATTTT
V gene: TRBV18; clone size: few; J gene: TRBJ1-1; D gene: -; CDR3 protein: CASSPQWQIAFF; CDR3 DNA: TGTGCCAGCTCACCACAGTGGCAGATAGCTTTCTTT
V gene: TRBV27; clone size: few; J gene: TRBJ2-7; D gene: TRBD1; CDR3 protein: CASSGTGGDEQYF; CDR3 DNA: TGTGCCAGCAGCGGGACAGGGGGGGACGAGCAGTACTTC
V gene: TRBV10-3; clone size: few; J gene: TRBJ1-6; D gene: -; CDR3 protein: CAISGGVGDSPLHF; CDR3 DNA: TGTGCCATCAGTGGTGGGGTCGGGGATTCACCCCTCCACTTT
V gene: TRBV20-1; clone size: -; J gene: TRBJ2-7; D gene: -; CDR3 protein: CSARHPKATGTYEQYF; CDR3 DNA: TGCAGTGCTAGACATCCCAAAGCGACGGGGACCTACGAGCAGTACTTC
V gene: TRBV10-3; clone size: few; J gene: TRBJ1-1; D gene: -; CDR3 protein: CAISEREMNTEAFF; CDR3 DNA: TGTGCCATCAGTGAAAGAGAAATGAACACTGAAGCTTTCTTT
V gene: TRBV18; clone size: -; J gene: TRBJ2-5; D gene: TRBD1; CDR3 protein: CASSPRQGASETQYF; CDR3 DNA: TGTGCCAGCTCACCCAGACAGGGGGCAAGTGAGACCCAGTACTTC
V gene: TRBV7-3; clone size: -; J gene: TRBJ2-5; D gene: -; CDR3 protein: CASSFFESRETQYF; CDR3 DNA: TGTGCCAGCAGCTTCTTTGAATCTCGGGAGACCCAGTACTTC
V gene: TRBV29-1; clone size: many; J gene: TRBJ1-1; D gene: -; CDR3 protein: CSVDPGWAGKNTEAFF; CDR3 DNA: TGCAGCGTTGATCCAGGGTGGGCAGGCAAGAACACTGAAGCTTTCTTT
V gene: TRBV7-2; clone size: -; J gene: TRBJ1-1; D gene: TRBD1; CDR3 protein: CASSMQGADTEAFF; CDR3 DNA: TGTGCCAGCAGCATGCAGGGGGCGGACACTGAAGCTTTCTTT
V gene: TRBV6-5; clone size: few; J gene: TRBJ1-2; D gene: -; CDR3 protein: CASSFRDTFYGYTF; CDR3 DNA: TGTGCCAGCAGTTTCCGGGACACCTTCTATGGCTACACCTTC
V gene: TRBV19; clone size: -; J gene: TRBJ1-4; D gene: -; CDR3 protein: CASTVRLNEKLFF; CDR3 DNA: TGTGCCAGTACAGTGCGGCTTAATGAAAAACTGTTTTTT
V gene: TRBV6-1; clone size: -; J gene: TRBJ2-7; D gene: -; CDR3 protein: CASTSGEAYEQYF; CDR3 DNA: TGTGCCAGCACGTCGGGAGAGGCCTACGAGCAGTACTTC
V gene: TRBV6-1; clone size: few; J gene: TRBJ1-2; D gene: TRBD1; CDR3 protein: CASSLNRGTNYGYTF; CDR3 DNA: TGTGCCAGTTCCCTTAACAGGGGCACAAACTATGGCTACACCTTC
V gene: TRBV29-1; clone size: few; J gene: TRBJ1-1; D gene: TRBD1; CDR3 protein: CSVVGTGGTNTEAFF; CDR3 DNA: TGCAGCGTTGTGGGTACAGGGGGGACGAACACTGAAGCTTTCTTT
V gene: TRBV2; clone size: -; J gene: TRBJ1-2; D gene: -; CDR3 protein: CASSGAGSHYGYTF; CDR3 DNA: TGTGCCAGCAGTGGTGCAGGGAGTCATTATGGCTACACCTTC
V gene: TRBV11-2; clone size: -; J gene: TRBJ1-4; D gene: TRBD1; CDR3 protein: CASSQDFGTDNEKLFF; CDR3 DNA: TGTGCCAGCAGCCAAGATTTCGGGACAGATAATGAAAAACTGTTTTTT
V gene: TRBV15; clone size: -; J gene: TRBJ2-7; D gene: -; CDR3 protein: CATSRDRSLRLLSYEQYF; CDR3 DNA: TGTGCCACCAGCAGAGATCGTTCATTAAGACTCCTAAGCTACGAGCAGTACTTC
V gene: TRBV6-1; clone size: many; J gene: TRBJ1-5; D gene: TRBD1; CDR3 protein: CASSARDRNQPQHF; CDR3 DNA: TGTGCCAGCAGCGCCCGGGACAGGAATCAGCCCCAGCATTTT
V gene: TRBV20-1; clone size: -; J gene: TRBJ2-7; D gene: -; CDR3 protein: CSADPRDEISYEQYF; CDR3 DNA: TGCAGTGCTGACCCCCGGGACGAAATCTCCTACGAGCAGTACTTC
V gene: TRBV12-3/TRBV12-4; clone size: few; J gene: TRBJ1-1; D gene: -; CDR3 protein: CASSPTARGAFF; CDR3 DNA: TGTGCCAGCAGCCCTACAGCGAGGGGCGCTTTCTTT
V gene: TRBV2; clone size: -; J gene: TRBJ2-1; D gene: -; CDR3 protein: CASSEGDEQFF; CDR3 DNA: TGTGCCAGCAGTGAGGGTGATGAGCAGTTCTTC
V gene: TRBV24-1; clone size: many; J gene: TRBJ2-5; D gene: TRBD2; CDR3 protein: CATTPGLAGKETQYF; CDR3 DNA: TGTGCCACGACCCCGGGACTAGCGGGAAAAGAGACCCAGTACTTC
V gene: TRBV19; clone size: -; J gene: TRBJ1-1; D gene: TRBD1; CDR3 protein: CTSSTWTGYDVTEAFF; CDR3 DNA: TGTACCAGTAGTACCTGGACAGGGTATGACGTCACTGAAGCTTTCTTT